The rows below give T cell receptor beta chains drawn from one sample of a study of blood T cells in healthy people across ages. Via MiXCR, TCRdb re-called the 5' RACE reads, giving one row per CDR3 protein. Among some 760,000 distinct CDR3 sequences listed, 25% were seen once. This sample was also put to use in a study of T cells of mothers and their children.

Sequencing was carried out using blood. The receptors originated from a boy aged 10-17 years in good health. The CDR3 runs from the conserved cysteine through the conserved F or W. The D gene is left open where the match is weak. Only some rows state a clone size, as once, few, many or a class for expanded clones.

D gene	CDR3 length	V gene	clone size	J gene	CDR3 protein	CDR3 DNA
-	14	TRBV7-9	many	TRBJ2-7	CASSSSEVIYEQYF	TGTGCCAGCAGCTCTAGCGAAGTTATCTACGAGCAGTACTTC
TRBD2	16	TRBV7-2	few	TRBJ2-3	CASSLLRGGASDTQYF	TGTGCCAGCAGCTTACTTCGCGGGGGGGCCTCAGATACGCAGTATTTT
TRBD1	14	TRBV28	-	TRBJ1-2	CASGDSWLSLGYTF	TGTGCCAGCGGGGACAGTTGGTTATCCCTTGGCTACACCTTC
TRBD1	14	TRBV7-7	-	TRBJ2-1	CASSRHGQGSEQFF	TGTGCTAGCAGCCGACACGGACAGGGATCTGAGCAGTTCTTC
-	16	TRBV29-1	few	TRBJ2-6	CSVTDYTNSGANVLTF	TGCAGCGTTACGGACTACACTAACTCTGGGGCCAACGTCCTGACTTTC
TRBD2	17	TRBV28	-	TRBJ2-5	CASSRGTSGLSQETQYF	TGTGCCAGCAGTCGGGGGACTAGCGGCTTATCACAAGAGACCCAGTACTTC
-	14	TRBV4-1	once	TRBJ2-7	CASSQQVWTYEQYF	TGCGCCAGCAGTCAACAGGTCTGGACCTACGAGCAGTACTTC
TRBD1	19	TRBV5-1	few	TRBJ2-4	CASSLRDPGQGLIKNIQYF	TGCGCCAGCAGCTTGCGAGACCCGGGACAGGGGCTTATCAAAAACATTCAGTACTTC
-	13	TRBV4-3	few	TRBJ1-6	CASSQDRVSPLHF	TGCGCCAGCAGCCAAGACAGGGTGTCACCCCTCCACTTT
-	13	TRBV27	-	TRBJ2-2	CASSLSGPGELVF	TGTGCCAGCAGTTTATCGGGCCCAGGGGAGCTGGTTTTT
TRBD1	14	TRBV7-9	-	TRBJ1-1	CASSSMTGDTEAFF	TGTGCCAGCAGCTCTATGACAGGGGACACTGAAGCTTTCTTT
-	14	TRBV4-1	-	TRBJ1-1	CASSQGVEDTEAFF	TGCGCCAGCAGCCAAGGGGTGGAGGACACTGAAGCTTTCTTT
-	13	TRBV4-3	-	TRBJ2-1	CASSQFKGDEQFF	TGCGCCAGCAGCCAATTTAAGGGTGACGAGCAGTTCTTC
-	16	TRBV28	-	TRBJ2-3	CASSLSPGTSTDTQYF	TGTGCCAGCAGTTTAAGTCCAGGGACGTCGACAGATACGCAGTATTTT
TRBD1	13	TRBV20-1	-	TRBJ2-7	CSAVRQGTGEQYF	TGCAGTGCCGTTAGACAGGGAACGGGCGAGCAGTACTTC
-	13	TRBV27	few	TRBJ2-7	CASTGLFLGEQYF	TGTGCCAGCACCGGTCTCTTCTTAGGCGAGCAGTACTTC
TRBD1	15	TRBV28	few	TRBJ2-5	CASSLPPGQQETQYF	TGTGCCAGCAGTCTACCTCCGGGACAGCAAGAGACCCAGTACTTC
TRBD1	13	TRBV7-3	many	TRBJ2-7	CASSLQGVGEQYF	TGTGCCAGCAGCTTACAGGGGGTCGGCGAGCAGTACTTC
-	12	TRBV6-2/TRBV6-3	-	TRBJ2-7	CASSYDSHEQYF	TGTGCCAGCAGTTATGACTCCCACGAGCAGTACTTC
-	15	TRBV25-1	few	TRBJ1-2	CASSDIGESGYGYTF	TGTGCCAGCAGTGATATAGGGGAGAGCGGCTATGGCTACACCTTC
-	15	TRBV28	few	TRBJ1-6	CASSTLRQGNSPLHF	TGTGCCAGCAGTACCTTAAGGCAGGGTAATTCACCCCTCCACTTT
-	17	TRBV6-6	few	TRBJ1-1	CASSTGIIGRENTEAFF	TGTGCCAGCAGCACAGGAATCATCGGCAGAGAGAACACTGAAGCTTTCTTT
TRBD2	14	TRBV7-3	once	TRBJ2-3	CASNQDGGTDTQYF	TGTGCCAGTAACCAAGACGGGGGGACAGATACGCAGTATTTT
-	16	TRBV15	-	TRBJ1-4	CATSSPVSGHNEKLFF	TGTGCCACCAGCAGTCCGGTCTCGGGACATAATGAAAAACTGTTTTTT
TRBD2	13	TRBV6-2/TRBV6-3	few	TRBJ2-7	CASIGLASYEQYF	TGTGCCAGCATTGGACTAGCGAGCTACGAGCAGTACTTC
TRBD1	13	TRBV20-1	-	TRBJ1-4	CSASGTGYEKLFF	TGCAGTGCTTCCGGGACAGGGTATGAAAAACTGTTTTTT
-	17	TRBV4-3	-	TRBJ1-4	CASSQDRGSGRDEKLFF	TGCGCCAGCAGCCAAGACAGGGGCTCAGGCCGGGATGAAAAACTGTTTTTT
-	14	TRBV27	-	TRBJ2-3	CASSHLGGTDTQYF	TGTGCCAGCAGCCACCTCGGTGGCACAGATACGCAGTATTTT
-	17	TRBV6-2/TRBV6-3	few	TRBJ1-4	CASSYSIDGGGHEKLFF	TGTGCCAGCAGTTACTCGATCGACGGAGGCGGACACGAAAAACTGTTTTTT
TRBD2	11	TRBV10-2	-	TRBJ2-1	CASRGGSEQFF	TGCGCCAGCAGAGGCGGGAGTGAGCAGTTCTTC
-	16	TRBV4-1	-	TRBJ1-3	CASSRLGGKLLGTIYF	TGCGCCAGCAGCCGCCTCGGGGGAAAGCTTCTAGGCACCATATATTTT
TRBD1	13	TRBV7-9	-	TRBJ1-1	CASSLGDSTEAFF	TGTGCCAGCAGCTTAGGGGACAGCACTGAAGCTTTCTTT
-	14	TRBV9	few	TRBJ2-5	CAGSRDTAKETQYF	TGTGCCGGCAGCCGCGACACGGCGAAAGAGACCCAGTACTTC
-	13	TRBV20-1	-	TRBJ2-5	CSAEPSKGETQYF	TGCAGTGCCGAGCCCAGCAAGGGAGAGACCCAGTACTTC
TRBD1	14	TRBV29-1	-	TRBJ2-3	CSVGATGVADTQYF	TGCAGCGTTGGCGCGACAGGGGTTGCAGATACGCAGTATTTT
-	13	TRBV20-1	-	TRBJ2-7	CSVKGFLGLEQYF	TGCAGTGTTAAAGGCTTTCTGGGATTGGAGCAGTACTTC
TRBD2	15	TRBV9	-	TRBJ2-5	CASSVGLAGLETQYF	TGTGCCAGCAGCGTAGGGCTAGCGGGGCTGGAGACCCAGTACTTC
-	16	TRBV7-9	-	TRBJ2-5	CASSLPSAGSQETQYF	TGTGCCAGCAGCTTACCCTCGGCGGGGTCTCAAGAGACCCAGTACTTC
TRBD1	15	TRBV29-1	-	TRBJ1-1	CSVVRTGSVNTEAFF	TGCAGCGTTGTACGGACAGGGTCGGTGAACACTGAAGCTTTCTTT
-	13	TRBV9	-	TRBJ1-2	CASSVATSGGYTF	TGTGCCAGCAGCGTAGCGACGAGTGGAGGCTACACCTTC
-	15	TRBV6-4	-	TRBJ2-3	CASSDSKGGADTQYF	TGTGCCAGCAGTGACTCGAAAGGCGGTGCAGATACGCAGTATTTT
TRBD1	13	TRBV4-2	few	TRBJ2-2	CASWDSNTGELFF	TGTGCCAGCTGGGACAGTAACACCGGGGAGCTGTTTTTT
TRBD2	15	TRBV13	few	TRBJ2-7	CASSSPTSGPYEQYF	TGTGCCAGCAGCTCCCCGACTAGCGGCCCCTACGAGCAGTACTTC
-	13	TRBV20-1	-	TRBJ2-7	CSARAGERDEQYF	TGCAGTGCTAGGGCCGGAGAAAGAGACGAGCAGTACTTC
-	9	TRBV20-1	-	TRBJ2-3	CSARDPPYF	TGCAGTGCTAGAGATCCCCCGTATTTT
-	11	TRBV29-1	-	TRBJ2-2	CSVSSTGELFF	TGCAGCGTTTCGAGTACCGGGGAGCTGTTTTTT
TRBD1	16	TRBV7-9	-	TRBJ2-5	CASSLTNRGTQETQYF	TGTGCCAGCAGCCTCACTAACAGGGGGACCCAAGAGACCCAGTACTTC
-	12	TRBV2	-	TRBJ1-2	CASGDSRGGYTF	TGTGCCAGCGGGGACTCCAGGGGCGGCTACACCTTC
TRBD2	16	TRBV11-2	few	TRBJ2-3	CASSFQTSGAEPTQYF	TGTGCCAGCAGCTTTCAGACTAGCGGGGCCGAACCCACGCAGTATTTT
-	16	TRBV6-5	few	TRBJ1-1	CASSLLGARWNTEAFF	TGTGCCAGCAGTTTGTTGGGGGCCAGATGGAACACTGAAGCTTTCTTT
-	16	TRBV12-3/TRBV12-4	-	TRBJ2-2	CASLGQGPLNTGELFF	TGTGCCAGCTTGGGACAAGGGCCCTTGAACACCGGGGAGCTGTTTTTT
-	15	TRBV2	-	TRBJ2-3	CASSDDGFSTDTQYF	TGTGCCAGCAGTGATGACGGGTTTAGCACAGATACGCAGTATTTT
-	13	TRBV4-1	-	TRBJ2-7	CASSQEGNYEQYF	TGCGCCAGCAGCCAAGAAGGCAACTACGAGCAGTACTTC
-	14	TRBV18	few	TRBJ2-1	CASSPSAGYNEQFF	TGTGCCAGCTCACCTTCGGCCGGGTACAATGAGCAGTTCTTC
-	15	TRBV25-1	-	TRBJ1-4	CASSESLAENEKLFF	TGTGCCAGCAGTGAATCGTTAGCGGAGAATGAAAAACTGTTTTTT
TRBD1	14	TRBV5-1	-	TRBJ2-7	CASRAPGQGYEQYF	TGCGCCAGCAGAGCGCCGGGACAGGGCTACGAGCAGTACTTC
-	13	TRBV5-4	few	TRBJ2-2	CASSLFVGRELFF	TGTGCCAGCAGCTTGTTCGTAGGTCGGGAGCTGTTTTTT
-	15	TRBV5-1	-	TRBJ2-5	CASSFDHRTEETQYF	TGCGCCAGCAGCTTTGACCACCGGACAGAAGAGACCCAGTACTTC